Shown below are 13 T cell receptor beta chains from a single sample sequenced in a study of blood T cells in healthy people across ages. Together with a sample-barcoded 5' primer, a J-beta primer mix was included in a second PCR lasting 7 to 11 cycles. TCRdb re-analysed the 5' RACE reads in MiXCR, keeping a single row per CDR3 protein. The table shows approximately 960,000 distinct CDR3 sequences, with approximately 32% occurring only once. This sample also appeared in a second study, on T cells of mothers and their children.

Input material: blood. These receptors were taken from a woman in her thirties or forties in good health.

This sequence joins TRBV16 and TRBJ1-1, with D uncertain. In germline, CDR1 is KGHSY, CDR2 FQNENV. This CDR3 spans 13 amino acids. V lost 5 bases, J lost 7 bases, and 14 bases lay in between. The CDR3 here is CASSVFSRDEAFF. CDR3 bases: TGTGCCAGCAGCGTCTTCTCGCGGGATGAAGCTTTCTTT.

The genes are TRBV28 and TRBJ2-5; D is possibly TRBD1 or TRBD2 (5 bases each). The germline gives CDR1 MDHEN, CDR2 SYDVKM. Trimming pared 6 bases from V and 5 bases from J, leaving 13 bases between. The CDR3 spans 13 residues. Written as DNA, the CDR3 is TGTGCCAGCAGGGACCCATGGGGGGAGACCCAGTACTTC. Protein sequence: CASRDPWGETQYF.

This clonotype was observed at least ten times. V and J are TRBV6-6 and TRBJ2-7; a possible D gene is TRBD1 (6 bases). Trimming removed 6 bases at V and 2 bases at J, with 20 bases between. This CDR3 contains 16 residues. From germline, CDR1 is MNHNY and CDR2 SVGAGI (reference sequence). CDR3 nucleotides: TGTGCCAGCAGCCAGAAAAGGACAGCCAGACCCTACGAGCAGTACTTC. The encoded protein is CASSQKRTARPYEQYF.

Only a few counts were recorded for this clonotype. The CDR3 nucleotides are TGTGCCAGCAGTTCGGGACAGTCTAGCACAGATACGCAGTATTTT. Translation: CASSSGQSSTDTQYF. The chain couples TRBV28 to TRBJ2-3, with 7 bases lining up with TRBD1. Trimming took 4 bases from V and 0 from J; bases not matched to a gene: 4. CDR3 length: 15 amino acids. CDR1 MDHEN and CDR2 SYDVKM come from the germline V gene.

The table lists this clonotype with a few counts. The rearrangement uses TRBV21-1 and TRBJ2-1; no check of the table's D call, TRBD1, against the DNA was made. TRBV21-1 is assigned pseudogene status. CDR3 length: 16 residues. The CDR3 sequence is CASSNRGVSSYNEQFF. The DNA for the CDR3 is TGTGCCAGCAGCAACCGAGGGGTAAGCTCCTACAATGAGCAGTTCTTC.

Regarding this clonotype: Mismatch with germline at one junction end may stem from a read error. In nucleotides, the CDR3 is TGTGCCAGCAGCTTAGGGACAGGGGGAATGAATGGCCACACCTTC. Translated, it gives CASSLGTGGMNGHTF. This sequence joins TRBV7-9 and TRBJ1-2; 10 bases are shared with TRBD1. The CDR3 covers 15 residues. Germline V gene data show CDR1 as SEHNR and CDR2 as FQNEAQ (reference sequence).

This clonotype was seen a few times. The CDR3 region has the DNA TGTGCCAGCAGCATTGGGTGGGGATCGGTTAACAATTCACCCCTCCACTTT. This sequence encodes CASSIGWGSVNNSPLHF. This chain uses TRBV7-2 with TRBJ1-6; D not certain. CDR3 size: 17 residues. V was trimmed by 5 bases and J by 7 bases, leaving 21 bases between them. CDR1 is SGHTA, CDR2 FQGNSA, per germline.

V and J are TRBV7-9 and TRBJ1-4; D may be TRBD1 (6 bases). Trimming took off 4 bases at V and 0 bases at J, with 21 bases between the two ends. This CDR3 has 19 amino acids. Germline V gene lookup returns CDR1 SEHNR and CDR2 FQNEAQ (reference sequence). CDR3 sequence: CASSSGWGPAGATNEKLFF. CDR3 sequence (DNA): TGTGCCAGCAGCTCCGGATGGGGTCCCGCAGGGGCAACTAATGAAAAACTGTTTTTT.

The rearrangement links TRBV19 to TRBJ1-2; D remains ambiguous. V was cut by 7 bases and J by 4 bases, with 16 bases left in between. CDR1 is LNHDA and CDR2 is SQIVND in the germline V gene (reference sequence). The CDR3 has 14 residues. CDR3 nucleotide sequence: TGTGCCAGTATTCCGGCAAACGGGATCTATGGCTACACCTTC. Amino acid sequence: CASIPANGIYGYTF.

J is TRBJ1-1 and V is TRBV29-1; D is undetermined. The CDR3 runs 14 residues. Germline V gene sequence: CDR1 SQVTM, CDR2 ANQGSEA. Trimming stripped 4 bases from V and 11 bases from J, with 23 bases between. The CDR3 DNA reads as TGCAGCGTTGCTGGATCCCGGATGACAACTTCGGCTTTCTTT. Amino acids: CSVAGSRMTTSAFF.

This clonotype was recorded many times. This chain links TRBV20-1 with TRBJ2-7; D is ambiguous. The CDR3 runs 10 residues. Germline V gene sequence: CDR1 DFQATT, CDR2 SNEGSKA (reference sequence). The V end was cut by 6 bases, the J end by 3 bases, with 6 bases between. Here the CDR3 DNA reads TGCAGTGCACTTAGCTACGAGCAGTACTTC. It encodes CSALSYEQYF.

This clonotype was picked up a small number of times. The V call is TRBV5-1, the J call TRBJ1-2; TRBD1 is a possible D gene (5 bases). The germline V and J ends were trimmed by 5 bases and 3 bases, with 14 bases remaining between them. The CDR3 consists of 14 residues. The germline gives CDR1 SGHRS, CDR2 YFSETQ. The CDR3 protein is CASRAGTMDYGYTF. In DNA form, the CDR3 reads TGCGCCAGCAGAGCCGGGACTATGGACTATGGCTACACCTTC.

This clonotype appeared many times. The chain carries TRBV6-6 and TRBJ2-1; a weak D match, TRBD1 (5 bases). Germline V gene data show CDR1 as MNHNY and CDR2 as SVGAGI (reference sequence). V gave up 3 bases and J gave up 1 base, with 16 bases separating them. The CDR3 spans 17 residues. The CDR3 sequence is CASSYGAVGNSYNEQFF. The CDR3 DNA reads as TGTGCCAGCAGTTATGGGGCGGTGGGGAATTCCTACAATGAGCAGTTCTTC.